The rows below give T cell receptor beta chains drawn from one sample of a study of T cells in Graves' hyperthyroidism and ophthalmopathy. TCRdb independently ran MiXCR on the multiplex PCR reads; one entry per CDR3 protein. The data contain a few hundred thousand distinct CDR3 sequences, around a sixth of them singletons. The sequenced sample consisted of blood. The receptors come from a woman aged 25 to 39 with Graves' hyperthyroidism. Both conserved end residues are part of each CDR3. The D gene is left open where the match is weak. Some rows mark clone size as missing; the rest say once, few, many or name a class of expanded clone.

clone_size d_call j_call v_call cdr3_aa cdr3_nt
. . TRBJ2-7 TRBV16 CASSQSVGSYNEQYF TGTGCCAGCAGCCAATCGGTGGGCTCCTACAATGAGCAGTACTTC
few TRBD2 TRBJ2-1 TRBV7-9 CASSFSGRRNEQFF TGTGCCAGCAGCTTTAGCGGGAGGCGCAATGAGCAGTTCTTC
. TRBD1 TRBJ1-1 TRBV30 CAWTGTGVYEAFF TGTGCCTGGACCGGGACAGGGGTGTATGAAGCTTTCTTT
many . TRBJ1-6 TRBV28 CASSLLNSPLHF TGTGCCAGCAGTTTATTAAATTCACCCCTCCACTTT
few TRBD2 TRBJ2-2 TRBV25-1 CASRISGDNTGELFF TGTGCCAGCAGGATTAGCGGGGACAACACCGGGGAGCTGTTTTTT
many . TRBJ1-2 TRBV12-3/TRBV12-4 CASTRGRSKNGYTF TGTGCCAGCACCCGGGGACGCTCAAAAAACGGCTACACCTTC
many . TRBJ2-2 TRBV12-3/TRBV12-4 CASSDRTGLSGELFF TGTGCCAGCAGTGATAGGACGGGCTTGAGCGGGGAGCTGTTTTTT
many . TRBJ2-7 TRBV12-3/TRBV12-4 CASMVPGVKGEQYF TGTGCCAGCATGGTGCCGGGGGTCAAGGGCGAGCAGTACTTC
many . TRBJ2-5 TRBV29-1 CSVNIGGIETQYF TGCAGCGTTAACATCGGAGGGATCGAGACCCAGTACTTC
. . TRBJ1-6 TRBV7-9 CASSLEIPAIGSPLHF TGTGCCAGCAGCTTAGAAATCCCGGCGATCGGTTCACCCCTCCACTTT
many TRBD2 TRBJ2-3 TRBV11-3 CASSLSGKGPTDTQYF TGTGCCAGCAGCTTAAGCGGGAAAGGCCCTACAGATACGCAGTATTTT
many TRBD2 TRBJ2-1 TRBV20-1 CSASKPGLAGGREQFF TGCAGTGCTAGCAAACCGGGACTAGCGGGAGGTAGAGAGCAGTTCTTC
many TRBD1 TRBJ1-2 TRBV2 CASKLGQNNYGYTF TGTGCCAGCAAACTGGGACAGAATAACTATGGCTACACCTTC
. . TRBJ2-1 TRBV19 CASRVRYEQFF TGTGCCAGTAGGGTGAGGTATGAGCAGTTCTTC
many TRBD2 TRBJ2-1 TRBV28 CASSLSSGLAGGVNEQFF TGTGCCAGCAGTTTATCTTCTGGACTAGCGGGAGGCGTCAATGAGCAGTTCTTC
many . TRBJ2-1 TRBV20-1 CSARDYHNEQFF TGCAGTGCTAGAGATTACCACAATGAGCAGTTCTTC
. . TRBJ2-5 TRBV6-1 CASTGTEQETQYF TGTGCCAGCACAGGGACGGAACAAGAGACCCAGTACTTC
many TRBD1 TRBJ2-3 TRBV2 CASSRQGSGTDTQYF TGTGCCAGCAGCAGACAGGGTTCCGGCACAGATACGCAGTATTTT
many . TRBJ2-3 TRBV27 CASSILSGGTDTQYF TGTGCCAGCAGTATCCTCAGCGGTGGCACAGATACGCAGTATTTT
many . TRBJ1-5 TRBV3-1 CASSQDHAGNQPQHF TGTGCCAGCAGCCAAGATCACGCCGGCAATCAGCCCCAGCATTTT
few . TRBJ1-1 TRBV9 CASSQGNSEAFF TGTGCCAGTAGCCAGGGCAATTCTGAAGCTTTCTTT
few . TRBJ2-2 TRBV28 CASIRLSTGELFF TGTGCCAGCATTCGTCTGAGCACAGGGGAGCTGTTTTTT
once TRBD1 TRBJ2-1 TRBV6-2/TRBV6-3 CASVQASGTGTGRDNEQFF TGTGCCAGCGTCCAGGCCAGCGGGACCGGGACAGGGAGGGACAATGAGCAGTTCTTC
many TRBD2 TRBJ2-2 TRBV6-1 CASKRTSSILGELFF TGTGCCAGCAAACGGACTAGCTCAATTCTCGGGGAGCTGTTTTTT
. TRBD2 TRBJ2-7 TRBV6-1 CASNRRWASGRREQYF TGTGCCAGCAACCGAAGGTGGGCTAGCGGGAGGAGGGAGCAGTACTTC
few TRBD2 TRBJ2-1 TRBV14 CASSQEPPGGPRNEQFF TGTGCCAGCAGCCAAGAGCCACCGGGAGGGCCGCGCAATGAGCAGTTCTTC
many TRBD1 TRBJ2-7 TRBV7-6 CASSPPGQGGEQYF TGTGCCAGCAGCCCCCCGGGACAGGGTGGCGAGCAGTACTTC
many TRBD2 TRBJ2-3 TRBV2 CASRFLPGLAGVVTDTQYF TGTGCCAGCAGATTCCTCCCGGGGCTAGCGGGAGTGGTCACAGATACGCAGTATTTT
many . TRBJ2-6 TRBV28 CASSPHSSGANVLTF TGTGCCAGCAGCCCCCACTCCTCTGGGGCCAACGTCCTGACTTTC
few TRBD2 TRBJ2-2 TRBV7-9 CASSLGLAGGRTGELFF TGTGCCAGCAGCCTCGGACTAGCGGGAGGACGCACCGGGGAGCTGTTTTTT
many TRBD2 TRBJ2-3 TRBV9 CASSEGTSPYTDTQYF TGTGCCAGCAGCGAGGGGACTAGCCCTTACACAGATACGCAGTATTTT
few . TRBJ1-2 TRBV6-5 CASSYSGAYGYTF TGTGCCAGCAGTTACTCGGGGGCCTATGGCTACACCTTC
many . TRBJ2-7 TRBV29-1 CSVEDRRFSDEQYF TGCAGCGTTGAGGATCGCCGGTTCTCCGACGAGCAGTACTTC
. . TRBJ1-5 TRBV5-1 CASSNGQIDQPQHF TGTGCCAGCAGCAACGGACAGATCGATCAGCCCCAGCATTTT
many . TRBJ2-2 TRBV20-1 CSASRGGANTGELFF TGCAGTGCTAGTCGTGGGGGGGCCAACACCGGGGAGCTGTTTTTT
. TRBD1 TRBJ2-7 TRBV27 CASSLYKTGGLFIEQYF TGTGCCAGCAGTTTATATAAGACAGGGGGCTTGTTTATCGAGCAGTACTTC
many TRBD2 TRBJ2-1 TRBV20-1 CSARRLGLAGASYNEQFF TGCAGTGCTCGCCGATTGGGACTAGCGGGAGCATCCTACAATGAGCAGTTCTTC
. . TRBJ1-1 TRBV20-1 CSASRDTEAFF TGCAGTGCTAGCAGGGACACTGAAGCTTTCTTT
many . TRBJ2-1 TRBV29-1 CSVERYNEQFF TGCAGCGTTGAACGTTACAATGAGCAGTTCTTC
many . TRBJ2-2 TRBV24-1 CATGGQANTGELFF TGTGCCACCGGTGGGCAGGCGAACACCGGGGAGCTGTTTTTT
many . TRBJ2-1 TRBV30 CAWSVGGYSYNEQFF TGTGCCTGGAGTGTCGGCGGCTACTCCTACAATGAGCAGTTCTTC